This record looks at one TCR beta chain sequence and its context. Its antigen is still unknown. Repertoires were generated with immunoSEQ multiplex PCR, while TCRdb's copy carries only in-frame clones and drops some. This table has approximately 60,000 clones, about four fifths appearing once. The record originates from a study of OX40 agonist ivuxolimab in advanced cancers. Points from the study as a whole: Clonal expansion by week 6 occurred in CD4+ and CD8+ blood T cells (at 0.1 to 3.0 mg/kg).

V shed 1 base and J shed 0 bases, with 16 bases lying between them. The CDR3 is 17 amino acids. Germline V gene sequence: CDR1 MDHEN, CDR2 SYDVKM. Autoimmune disease history or systemic immunosuppression excluded patients. Samples of blood were obtained at baseline, on cycle 4 day 1, and on cycle 7 day 1. V gene TRBV28 combines with J gene TRBJ2-7, with D unresolved. The sample consisted of CD4+ or CD8+ T cells sorted from blood, taken in a trial of the OX40 agonist ivuxolimab. The TCR originated in an adult with an advanced solid tumor such as melanoma, head and neck, liver or kidney cancer. CDR3 protein: CASSLSVGLTSSYEQYF. The CDR3 DNA is TGTGCCAGCAGTTTATCAGTTGGCCTCACGAGCTCCTACGAGCAGTACTTC.